The 8 T cell receptor beta chains listed next were all sequenced from one sample in a study of blood T cell repertoires in COVID-19. Here immunoSEQ multiplex PCR was the method, and the copy in TCRdb shows in-frame clones only, minus some. Of around 50,000 clones in the sample, about nine tenths were seen once. Sequencing was carried out using peripheral blood. The origin of the receptors is an elderly woman with COVID-19, enrolled during active disease.

J is TRBJ2-1 and V is TRBV19, with 9 nucleotides matching TRBD2. The CDR3 sequence is 15 residues long. The germline CDR1 and CDR2 sequences are LNHDA and SQIVND (reference sequence). V dropped 3 bases and J dropped 4; count of bases not matched to a gene: 4. The CDR3 reads CASSIRLAGYNEQFF. DNA of the CDR3: TGTGCCAGTAGTATTAGGCTAGCGGGGTACAATGAGCAGTTCTTC.

The chain employs TRBV11-2 and TRBJ2-3; TRBD2 matches at 13 bases. CDR1 and CDR2 from the germline V gene are SGHAT and FQNNGV. With V trimmed by 1 base and J by 2 bases, 3 bases remained unmatched. The CDR3 is made up of 17 amino acids. CDR3 bases: TGTGCCAGCAGCTTAGCCGGGACTAGCGGGATCACAGATACGCAGTATTTT. Protein sequence: CASSLAGTSGITDTQYF.

This sequence joins TRBV5-1 and TRBJ1-1; 7 bases are a match to TRBD1. The CDR3 has 15 residues. V was pared by 0 bases and J by 1 base, with 3 bases of the junction left unmatched. From germline, CDR1 is SGHRS and CDR2 YFSETQ. The CDR3 coding sequence is TGCGCCAGCAGCTTGGTGGGACAGTCGAACACTGAAGCTTTCTTT. Protein: CASSLVGQSNTEAFF.

This clone was detected once. The chain combines TRBV6-5 with TRBJ2-7, with D maybe TRBD1 (6 bases). Per the germline V gene, CDR1 is MNHEY and CDR2 is SVGAGI. Trimming cost V 1 base and J 2 bases, with 12 bases left between them. The CDR3 is 15 amino acids. The CDR3 loop is CASSYFGTHTYEQYF. The CDR3 DNA reads as TGTGCCAGCAGTTACTTCGGGACACACACCTACGAGCAGTACTTC.

The chain uses TRBV5-1 and TRBJ2-5; 14 nucleotides agree with TRBD2. This CDR3 has 19 amino acids. Germline assignment: CDR1 SGHRS and CDR2 YFSETQ. The J segment lost 0 bases and the V segment lost 0 bases, leaving 7 bases of the junction unmatched. CDR3 nucleotides: TGCGCCAGCAGCTTGGGATTCGGGACTAGCGGGGGAAACCAAGAGACCCAGTACTTC. Translation gives CASSLGFGTSGGNQETQYF.

The chain is built from TRBV5-5 and TRBJ1-1, with TRBD1 matching over 7 bases. This CDR3 is 15 amino acids long. Germline V gene sequence: CDR1 SGHKS, CDR2 YYEKEE (reference sequence). The J segment lost 0 bases and the V segment lost 0 bases, leaving 2 bases of the junction unmatched. This CDR3 reads CASSLGGQMNTEAFF. For the CDR3, the DNA is TGTGCCAGCAGCTTGGGGGGACAGATGAACACTGAAGCTTTCTTT.

This clone has just a few counts. The chain joins TRBV3-1 (or the pseudogene TRBV3-2) to TRBJ2-3, with 10 bases aligning to TRBD2. The CDR3 runs 16 residues. Germline V gene data show CDR1 as LGHDT and CDR2 as YNNKEL (reference sequence). The V segment lost 3 bases and the J segment 2 bases; nucleotides outside the gene matches: 5. CDR3 amino acids: CASSHSSGGHTDTQYF. Here the CDR3 DNA reads TGTGCCAGCAGCCACTCTAGCGGGGGACACACAGATACGCAGTATTTT.

V gene TRBV3-1 (or the pseudogene TRBV3-2) combines with J gene TRBJ2-1, with 8 bases fitting TRBD2. The CDR3 extends over 14 amino acids. The ends lost 5 bases at V and 3 bases at J; junction bases unmatched: 3. Germline V gene lookup returns CDR1 LGHDT and CDR2 YNNKEL (reference sequence). This CDR3 reads CASSFRGGYNEQFF. Here the CDR3 DNA reads TGTGCCAGCAGCTTTCGGGGGGGCTACAATGAGCAGTTCTTC.